The subject of this entry is one TCR beta chain. Its antigen has not been determined. No qualities accompany the bases; no much larger clone lies one base away. This sample was taken from a study of blood T cell repertoires in COVID-19 (dated by TCRdb to about 2020). Looking at the study overall: Collaborator samples came from the United States, Italy and Spain and covered acute and convalescent phases of COVID-19. Sample metadata almost always included a de-identified subject ID, COVID-19 status, age in years and sex. Subjects who had been exposed to COVID-19, were actively infected with it, or had recovered from it provided the deeply sampled blood TCRbeta repertoires that made up the dataset. The prospective study material was composed of cDNA or gDNA derived from T cells, B-cell-depleted T cells, or PBMCs. Where available, HLA class I and class II types were taken from metadata supplied by the sample provider and were not determined by assay-based typing. The repertoires were made available in a free public database intended to serve as a resource for research on the immune response to SARS-CoV-2. The samples were drawn from the first 160 participants of the ongoing ImmuneRACE study and from 1,200 or so subjects provided by 6 global collaborators.

TCRbeta CDR3 regions were amplified from genomic DNA by means of the immunoSEQ Assay, a bias-controlled multiplex PCR. The published analysis was carried out like this. The number of nucleated cells in each sample was estimated by amplification of reference gene primers within the assay. To quantify the absolute abundance of each unique TCRbeta CDR3 rearrangement, sequence reads were collapsed and filtered. For each sample, productive Simpson clonality was calculated as the square root of Simpson's diversity index across productive rearrangements. TCRdb mirrors the immuneACCESS table, restricted to in-frame sequences. Some clones are absent from its copies; in checked studies, under half trace to an unresolved V gene, and the reason for the others is unknown. D and trimming come from the DNA, and the V and J calls and clone size come from that table. Counted in this sample were around 300,000 clones; about nine tenths of them appeared once. The top ten clonotypes cover under 2.5% of the sample.

Reading the germline V gene gives CDR1 SNHLY and CDR2 FYNNEI. The CDR3 goes from the cysteine to the phenylalanine over 15 residues. Only CDR3 DNA is held: 45 bases, read in frame from base 1. The V end loses 3 bases and the J end loses 2 bases, and a stretch of 8 bases separates them. Participants in the prospective study were aged roughly 18 to 100 years, lived in about two dozen United States geographic areas, and enrolled through a virtual design. Cohort assignment in the prospective study relied on participant-reported clinical history from a screening survey and a study questionnaire. Recovered participants in ImmuneRACE Cohort 3 were defined by two consecutive negative NP/OP PCR tests, clearance by a healthcare professional, or resolution of symptoms. In the prospective study, mobile phlebotomists collected whole blood, serum and a nasopharyngeal or oropharyngeal swab from each participant. Prospective study participants could optionally give additional blood draws and questionnaires over an approximately two-month period. Blood samples from the prospective study were shipped frozen or at room temperature prior to DNA extraction.

Overall study outcomes, separate from this receptor: The quantity of clinical and demographic metadata differed by source and by participant and was supplied without curation.

Input material: PBMCs or T cells enriched from blood (not recorded which). Rearrangement joined TRBV2 to TRBJ1-6; no D segment can be confidently identified. This clonotype was obtained from a woman aged 55-70 years who had recovered from COVID-19. Read as DNA, the sequence is TGTGCCAGCAGTGACACGGGAGCCTATAATTCACCCCTCCACTTT. Its product reads: CASSDTGAYNSPLHF.